The 7 T cell receptor beta chains below all came from one sample that was sequenced in a study of shared clonotypes between healthy human individuals. Produced via immunoSEQ multiplex PCR; TCRdb's table is partial and in-frame only. Of about 2.4 million clones in the sample, around 94% were seen once. Sequencing was carried out using naive CD4+ T cells sorted from blood. The subset here: CD45RA+ positively selected. The receptors were sampled from a man aged 18 to 30 in good health.

The chain employs TRBV11-2 and TRBJ2-6, with D uncertain. The CDR3 is made up of 16 amino acids. Germline assignment: CDR1 SGHAT and CDR2 FQNNGV. Between the trimmed V and J ends, which lost 3 bases and 6 bases, there was a span of 15 bases. The CDR3 DNA reads TGTGCCAGCAGCTTTATAACCCCCTCCGTGGCCAACGTCCTGACTTTC. This encodes CASSFITPSVANVLTF.

Remarks on this clone: The sample has other DNA sequences that encode this CDR3 too. This sequence joins TRBV18 and TRBJ2-3; no clear D gene. This CDR3 comprises 13 residues. V lost 1 base, J lost 4 bases, and 6 bases lay in between. The V gene's germline CDR1 is KGHSH and CDR2 LQKENI. CDR3 bases: TGTGCCAGCTCACCACGGCAAGCAGATACGCAGTATTTT. The encoded protein is CASSPRQADTQYF.

The rearrangement links TRBV30 to TRBJ1-5; maybe TRBD1 (5 bases). The CDR3 is 14 residues long. From germline, CDR1 is GTSNPN and CDR2 SVGIG (reference sequence). With 3 bases removed from V and 1 base from J, the gap between germline ends came to 10 bases. CDR3 protein: CAWSPQGSNQPQHF. The CDR3 DNA is TGTGCCTGGAGCCCCCAGGGAAGCAATCAGCCCCAGCATTTT.

The chain links TRBV30 to TRBJ1-5; D perhaps matches TRBD1 (5 bases). Germline CDR1 GTSNPN, CDR2 SVGIG (reference sequence). This CDR3 region has 15 residues. V lost 3 bases and J 2 bases, leaving 14 bases between the germline ends. The CDR3 here is CAWSPQVIGNQPQHF. CDR3 in DNA: TGTGCCTGGAGCCCACAGGTGATCGGCAATCAGCCCCAGCATTTT.

This clone came up once. This sample also contains other DNA sequences that code for the same CDR3. The CDR3 region is CASSSRRSTDTQYF. The CDR3 DNA sequence: TGTGCCAGCAGCTCTCGAAGAAGCACAGATACGCAGTATTTT. V usage is TRBV7-2 and J usage is TRBJ2-3, with no clear D. Trimming pared 4 bases from V and 0 bases from J, leaving 8 bases between. CDR1 and CDR2 (germline): SGHTA, FQGNSA. The CDR3 contains 14 residues.

The genes are TRBV15 and TRBJ1-1; D gene ambiguous. The germline V gene encodes CDR1 LNHNV and CDR2 YYDKDF (reference sequence). V shed 5 bases and J shed 1 base, with 8 bases lying between them. This CDR3 has 13 amino acids. Written as DNA, the CDR3 is TGTGCCACCAGCCTCCTGGGGAACACTGAAGCTTTCTTT. It encodes CATSLLGNTEAFF. The full variable domain, in which reference TRBV15 and TRBJ1-1 provide the parts outside the CDR3, is DAMVIQNPRYQVTQFGKPVTLSCSQTLNHNVMYWYQQKSSQAPKLLFHYYDKDFNNEADTPDNFQSRRPNTSFCFLDIRSPGLGDTAMYLCATSLLGNTEAFFGQGTRLTVV.

This clone has a single count. Other DNA sequences in the same sample also yield this CDR3. The rearrangement joins TRBV28 to TRBJ1-5, with 11 bases matching TRBD1. The CDR3 is made up of 13 amino acids. The V and J ends lost 6 bases and 6 bases, in that order; junction bases with no gene match: 1. Germline V CDR1 and CDR2: MDHEN, SYDVKM. CDR3 DNA: TGTGCCAGCAGGGGGACAGGGGGTCAGCCCCAGCATTTT. It specifies CASRGTGGQPQHF.